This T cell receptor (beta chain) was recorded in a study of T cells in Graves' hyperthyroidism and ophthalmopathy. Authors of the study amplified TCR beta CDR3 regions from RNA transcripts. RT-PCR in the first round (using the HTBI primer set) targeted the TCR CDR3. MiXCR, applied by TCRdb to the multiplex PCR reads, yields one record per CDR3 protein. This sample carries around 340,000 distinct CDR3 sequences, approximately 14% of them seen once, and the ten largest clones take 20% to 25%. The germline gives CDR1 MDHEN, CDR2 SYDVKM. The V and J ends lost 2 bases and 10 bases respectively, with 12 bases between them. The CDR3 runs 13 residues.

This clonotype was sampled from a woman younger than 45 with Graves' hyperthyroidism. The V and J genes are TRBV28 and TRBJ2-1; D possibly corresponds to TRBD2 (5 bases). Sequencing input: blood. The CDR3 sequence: CASSLGRGREQFF. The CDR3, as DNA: TGTGCCAGCAGTTTAGGCCGGGGTCGGGAGCAGTTCTTC.